The rows below give T cell receptor beta chains drawn from one sample of a study of blood T cells in healthy people across ages. TCRdb redid the calling of the 5' RACE reads with MiXCR, one entry per CDR3 protein. The sample gives about 1,500,000 distinct CDR3 sequences, about 40% of which show up once; under 8% is in the top ten. The sample consisted of blood. These receptors were taken from a woman aged 18-29 years in good health. Both conserved end residues are trimmed from each CDR3. A D gene is named only where the DNA matches it firmly. A clone size is listed for some rows: how often the clone was seen (once, few, many), or a class if it is expanded.

d_gene	abundance	v_gene	CDR3aa
-	-	TRBV7-9	ASSPPGGELF
TRBD2	-	TRBV20-1	SASRGGTNNEQF
-	-	TRBV14	ASSQTSGRLDTQY
TRBD2	-	TRBV25-1	ASSDPSGSSYNEQF
-	-	TRBV7-2	ASSLTGGTAYNEQY
-	-	TRBV27	ASSGLQGRPYEQY
-	few	TRBV9	ASSVAPTDTQY
TRBD1	few	TRBV10-2	ASSYQGAGYNEQF
-	-	TRBV20-1	SAGGLTEAF
-	few	TRBV10-3	AISAGAGEQF
-	-	TRBV20-1	SARDGKSSYNEQF
TRBD1	-	TRBV13	ASRTTGTGTFGEQY
-	-	TRBV6-2/TRBV6-3	ASSYSAGATSGNTIY
-	-	TRBV6-5	ASSYSSGVNTEAF
-	-	TRBV6-6	ASSGQRRNEQF
-	-	TRBV27	ASSHRASYEQY
-	-	TRBV5-1	ASSVEGSAEAF
-	-	TRBV20-1	SANLLSYGYT
-	few	TRBV3-1	ASSPRIGPYEQY
-	-	TRBV2	ASNDLGVSDNEQF
-	-	TRBV7-8	ASSLDGGPIY
-	few	TRBV27	ASSPGPQRFGY
-	few	TRBV9	ASSVEAAQNYEQY
TRBD2	-	TRBV7-2	ASSQVAGEEETQY
-	-	TRBV6-5	ASKQILPNYGYT
-	-	TRBV7-6	ASRLDVDHEQY
-	once	TRBV4-1	ASSRASGGNRGYT
-	many	TRBV6-5	ASSYLYEQY
-	-	TRBV28	ASRMNRDEQY
TRBD1	-	TRBV20-1	SVQGASSRYEQY
TRBD2	-	TRBV7-2	ASSLAATSGKDTQY
TRBD1	few	TRBV29-1	SVKGGMANEKLF
TRBD2	few	TRBV5-1	ASSLELAGGFETQY
-	-	TRBV25-1	ASSEWAGAKDREGLNEQF
-	-	TRBV3-1	ASSQDWTVNEQF
-	few	TRBV20-1	SAAAASVQY
TRBD2	many	TRBV20-1	SASRTSGDYEQY